The T cell receptor beta chain described here comes from a study of CD8+ T cells in alopecia areata. The wider study: A 6-month off-drug phase came after tofacitinib, which had lasted 6 to 18 months. General study results and limits: Expanded CD8+ clones among the top 100, as well as scalp clonality, were significantly decreased by tofacitinib.

Points on this clone: Antigen specificity is unknown.

The ends were cut back, 0 bases at V and 5 bases at J, with 18 bases in the middle. Germline V lookup: CDR1 SGHDT, CDR2 YYEEEE. The CDR3 is 16 residues long. The treatment denotes: oral pan-JAK inhibitor, 5-10 mg twice daily. Once RNA had been extracted, it was reverse transcribed into cDNA to act as the sequencing template. This table comes from immunoSEQ multiplex PCR, and its TCRdb copy is limited to in-frame clones, with some not included. The data show 150,000 to 200,000 clones, around 58% seen once. The sample in question was CD4+ T cells sorted from blood, obtained between weeks 55 and 70, from a patient treated with tofacitinib. The chain recombines TRBV5-6 with TRBJ2-7; D ambiguous. This receptor was taken from a human donor with alopecia areata. Here the CDR3 reads CASSLGSYIGSHEQYF. DNA for the CDR3: TGTGCCAGCAGCTTGGGTAGCTATATTGGGTCACACGAGCAGTACTTC.